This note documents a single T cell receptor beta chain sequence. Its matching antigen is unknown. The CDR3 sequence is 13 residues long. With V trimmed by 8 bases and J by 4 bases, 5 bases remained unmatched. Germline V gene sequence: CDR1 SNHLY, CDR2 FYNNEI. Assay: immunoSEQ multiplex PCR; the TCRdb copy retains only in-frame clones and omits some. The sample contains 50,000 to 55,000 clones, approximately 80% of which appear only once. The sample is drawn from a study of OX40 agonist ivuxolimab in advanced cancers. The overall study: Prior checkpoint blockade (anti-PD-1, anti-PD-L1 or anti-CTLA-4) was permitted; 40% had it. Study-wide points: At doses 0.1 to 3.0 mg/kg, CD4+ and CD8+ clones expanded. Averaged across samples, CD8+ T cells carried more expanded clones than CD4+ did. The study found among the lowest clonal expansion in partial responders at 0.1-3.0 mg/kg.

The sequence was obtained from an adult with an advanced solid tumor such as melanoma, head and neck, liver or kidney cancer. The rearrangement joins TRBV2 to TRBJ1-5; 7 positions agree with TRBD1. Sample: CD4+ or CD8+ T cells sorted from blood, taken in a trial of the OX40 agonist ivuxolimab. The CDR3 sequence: CASSTRGNQPQHF. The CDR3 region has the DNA TGTGCCAGCTCAACCAGGGGGAATCAGCCCCAGCATTTT.